Listed below are T cell receptor beta chains from one sample, sequenced in a study of T-cell reconstitution after alpha-beta-depleted transplantation in children. Each CDR3 protein gets one entry after TCRdb re-called the PCR reads with MiXCR. There are 490,000 or so distinct CDR3 sequences in the sample; approximately 13% occur only once, and about 5% lies in the top ten. Specimen: PBMCs from the stem cell graft donor, collected from the stem cell graft. The origin of the receptors is a human donor who donated a stem cell graft to a child with combined immunodeficiency. The CDR3 runs from the conserved cysteine through the conserved F or W. Expanded clones are given a class, and other clones once, few, many or no size at all.

clone size	V gene	J gene	CDR3 protein
NA	TRBV2	TRBJ2-3	CASSETAHSSTDTQYF
few	TRBV2	TRBJ2-1	CASSSQSIAGGQLFYNEQFF
few	TRBV12-3/TRBV12-4	TRBJ2-7	CASSRTGLPRGSYEQYF
few	TRBV19	TRBJ1-5	CASSSGSGLIRPQHF
many	TRBV7-9	TRBJ2-7	CASSLGTVTYEQYF
few	TRBV12-3/TRBV12-4	TRBJ2-3	CASSSSPREVADTQYF
few	TRBV5-1	TRBJ2-5	CASSTPEGTQYF
few	TRBV6-5	TRBJ2-6	CASSPRLVLTGANVLTF
NA	TRBV6-1	TRBJ2-7	CASNRQGLYYEQYF
few	TRBV10-3	TRBJ2-2	CAISALAGATGELFF
NA	TRBV20-1	TRBJ2-1	CSALGLAGGGAQFF
NA	TRBV27	TRBJ2-7	CASSLGPETYEQYF
NA	TRBV18	TRBJ2-7	CASSLRTSGISYEQYF
many	TRBV29-1	TRBJ2-7	CSVEQGPYEQYF
NA	TRBV12-3/TRBV12-4	TRBJ1-1	CASSFPPTGLNTEAFF
few	TRBV12-3/TRBV12-4	TRBJ2-1	CASSFPGTGGANNEQFF
NA	TRBV20-1	TRBJ2-1	CSARDPRTPVYNEQFF
many	TRBV12-3/TRBV12-4	TRBJ2-3	CASSLTTGAADTQYF
NA	TRBV12-3/TRBV12-4	TRBJ1-2	CASSLRVYYGYTF
NA	TRBV7-9	TRBJ2-2	CASSHRDRGSTGELFF
NA	TRBV6-5	TRBJ1-4	CASRSRWAGSVDEKLFF
many	TRBV10-3	TRBJ2-5	CAISRQAHEETQYF
NA	TRBV7-9	TRBJ1-5	CASSSGPGPQHF
NA	TRBV12-3/TRBV12-4	TRBJ2-1	CASSPSSGGFSYNEQFF
many	TRBV5-1	TRBJ2-2	CASSLGPGASTGELFF
many	TRBV4-3	TRBJ2-7	CASSQDVRGPSYEQYF
NA	TRBV27	TRBJ1-5	CASRNAAGGQSRNQPQHF
many	TRBV24-1	TRBJ2-1	CATRRNSEPGEQFF
many	TRBV7-3	TRBJ2-1	CASSLSLGSAYNEQFF
NA	TRBV29-1	TRBJ2-3	CSVATRDRYTDTQYF
NA	TRBV12-3/TRBV12-4	TRBJ2-3	CASSLGLAGAGEDTQYF
few	TRBV4-2	TRBJ2-5	CASSQDLAGGITQETQYF
many	TRBV28	TRBJ2-1	CASSRPGTSGGYNEQFF
many	TRBV5-6	TRBJ2-2	CASSLSRNTGELFF
NA	TRBV5-6	TRBJ2-7	CASSFEIFTYEQYF
NA	TRBV20-1	TRBJ1-2	CSASDPGQADGYTF
few	TRBV20-1	TRBJ2-5	CSAERDQETQYF
NA	TRBV27	TRBJ1-2	CASSFTDRANYGYTF
few	TRBV6-5	TRBJ1-5	CASSYGRPGGSNQPQHF
many	TRBV29-1	TRBJ2-7	CSVGQALSYEQYF
many	TRBV10-3	TRBJ2-5	CAISGGGETQYF
NA	TRBV12-3/TRBV12-4	TRBJ2-7	CASKVGLSYEQYF
many	TRBV5-1	TRBJ2-1	CASSFRQGAYEQFF
NA	TRBV28	TRBJ2-7	CASSLPDRGNEQYF
NA	TRBV12-3/TRBV12-4	TRBJ2-3	CASSFRTTTDTQYF
NA	TRBV2	TRBJ1-6	CASTRTAQSSYNSPLHF
NA	TRBV7-6	TRBJ2-7	CASSLGGGIGYEHYF
NA	TRBV7-6	TRBJ2-3	CASSLGLAGNFDTQYF
NA	TRBV5-1	TRBJ2-1	CASSLAGQGVHNEQFF